Listed below are T cell receptor beta chains from one sample, sequenced in a study of blood T cell repertoires in COVID-19. Clones were read by immunoSEQ multiplex PCR, and TCRdb kept only the in-frame ones, dropping some. The sample carries roughly 340,000 clones, around 87% recorded once. The source material was PBMCs or T cells enriched from blood (not recorded which). The receptors were sampled from a man in his forties in a cohort exposed to, infected with or recovered from COVID-19 (not recorded which). The CDR3 runs from the conserved cysteine through the conserved F or W. A D gene is named only where the DNA matches it firmly. The size entry is marked missing in some rows and otherwise reads once, few, many or a size class.

size,D,J,V,length,DNA,CDR3
NA,TRBD1,TRBJ2-1,TRBV18,14,TGTGCCAGCTCACCACCGGGACAGCACAATGAGCAGTTCTTC,CASSPPGQHNEQFF
NA,TRBD2,TRBJ2-3,TRBV30,17,TGTGCCTGGAGTGTAGGTCGCCTAGCGGTCGGCACAGATACGCAGTATTTT,CAWSVGRLAVGTDTQYF
NA,NA,TRBJ2-7,TRBV7-2,15,TGTGCCAGCAGCTTCCAGGCGGGAACCTCCTACGAGCAGTACTTC,CASSFQAGTSYEQYF
NA,NA,TRBJ2-1,TRBV28,12,TGTGCCAGCAGTTTCCAGTCTTTCTCACCGTTCTTC,CASSFQSFSPFF
NA,NA,TRBJ2-7,TRBV5-4,16,TGTGCCAGCAGCTTGAGGGCGGGTGCAAGCTCCTACGAGCAGTACTTC,CASSLRAGASSYEQYF
NA,NA,TRBJ2-7,TRBV11-2,15,TGTGCCAGCAGCTCCCTTCGGGACAACTCCTACGAGCAGTACTTC,CASSSLRDNSYEQYF
NA,TRBD1,TRBJ2-3,TRBV5-5,15,TGTGCCAGCAGCGCAAAAATGACAGGGGAGCGGACGCAGTATTTT,CASSAKMTGERTQYF
NA,TRBD2,TRBJ2-3,TRBV19,14,TGTGCCAGTGGACTAGCGGCTAGCACAGATACGCAGTATTTT,CASGLAASTDTQYF
NA,TRBD1,TRBJ2-1,TRBV10-2,14,TGCGCCAGCAGTGGACAGGGTGGCTACAATGAGCAGTTCTTC,CASSGQGGYNEQFF
NA,NA,TRBJ1-4,TRBV9,16,TGTGCCAGCAGCTTTGGGGAGGGGTCAACTAATGAAAAACTGTTTTTT,CASSFGEGSTNEKLFF
NA,NA,TRBJ2-2,TRBV5-1,16,TGCGCCAGCAGCTCTCGTACAGGGGGGGACACCGGGGAGCTGTTTTTT,CASSSRTGGDTGELFF
NA,NA,TRBJ2-3,TRBV24-1,16,TGTGCCACCAGTGATTTGGCGACAGTTGGCACAGATACGCAGTATTTT,CATSDLATVGTDTQYF
NA,NA,TRBJ2-5,TRBV28,13,TGTGCCAGCAGTGAGGGACACCGGGGGACCCAGTACTTC,CASSEGHRGTQYF
NA,TRBD2,TRBJ2-5,TRBV7-2,16,TGTGCCAGCAGCTCATCAGTAGCGGGAGGGCAAGAGACCCAGTACTTC,CASSSSVAGGQETQYF
NA,TRBD1,TRBJ2-1,TRBV28,13,TGTGCCAGCAGTTTAACAGGGGTGAATGAGCAGTTCTTC,CASSLTGVNEQFF
NA,TRBD1,TRBJ2-7,TRBV28,14,TGTGCCAGCAGCCTCGACAGGGGGGACCTCGAGCAGTACTTC,CASSLDRGDLEQYF
NA,TRBD2,TRBJ2-1,TRBV6-1,16,TGTGCCAGCAGTGAAGAAAGGGCGGGAGGGCCTTTTGAGCAGTTCTTC,CASSEERAGGPFEQFF
NA,TRBD2,TRBJ2-7,TRBV28,16,TGTGCCAGCAAATTCTCTCAGTCGGGAGGCAGAGACGAGCAGTACTTC,CASKFSQSGGRDEQYF
NA,TRBD1,TRBJ1-5,TRBV7-2,14,TGTGCCAGCAGCTTGGACAGGGGAAGGGAGCCCCAGCATTTT,CASSLDRGREPQHF
NA,NA,TRBJ2-7,TRBV13,14,TGTGCCAGCAGCTCCCAAGTCCTCTCCTACGAGAAGTACTTC,CASSSQVLSYEKYF
NA,TRBD1,TRBJ1-4,TRBV4-1,16,TGCGCCAGCAGCCAGGGGACAGGGGCAACTAATGAAAAACTGTTTTTT,CASSQGTGATNEKLFF
NA,TRBD1,TRBJ1-4,TRBV6-5,16,TGTGCCAGCAGTTACACAGGGGACACAAGTAATGAAAAACTGTTTTTT,CASSYTGDTSNEKLFF
NA,NA,TRBJ2-7,TRBV6-5,15,TGTGCCAGCAGTTACGATCCAGCGCAGACCTACGAGCAGTACTTC,CASSYDPAQTYEQYF
NA,NA,TRBJ1-5,TRBV18,14,TGTGCCAGCTCACTATCTGTTAGCAATCAGCCCCAGCATTTT,CASSLSVSNQPQHF
NA,TRBD1,TRBJ1-4,TRBV18,14,TGTGCCAGCTCACCGTCGACAGGGGGTGAAAAACTGTTTTTT,CASSPSTGGEKLFF
NA,TRBD1,TRBJ1-2,TRBV7-2,13,TGTGCCAGCAGCCAGACAGGGAACTATGGCTACACCTTC,CASSQTGNYGYTF
NA,TRBD1,TRBJ2-2,TRBV2,14,TGTGCCAGCAGTGGGACAGGGGACACCGGGGAGCTGTTTTTT,CASSGTGDTGELFF
NA,NA,TRBJ1-5,TRBV3-1/TRBV3-2,14,TGTGCCAGCAGCCAAGATACAGGGTATCAGCCCCAGCATTTT,CASSQDTGYQPQHF
NA,NA,TRBJ1-3,TRBV19,13,TGTGCCAGTAGCAGGTCAATTGGAAACACCATATATTTT,CASSRSIGNTIYF
NA,TRBD2,TRBJ2-5,TRBV28,16,TGTGCCAGCAGCCAGGGACTAGCGGACCTCCAAGAGACCCAGTACTTC,CASSQGLADLQETQYF
once,NA,TRBJ2-6,TRBV6-2/TRBV6-3,13,TGTGCCAGCAGTTACGCGGGGGCCAACGTCCTGACTTTC,CASSYAGANVLTF
NA,TRBD1,TRBJ1-5,TRBV4-1,15,TGCGCCAGCAGCCCTGGACAGGGCAACAATCAGCCCCAGCATTTT,CASSPGQGNNQPQHF
NA,NA,TRBJ1-5,TRBV4-1,15,TGCGCCAGCAGCCAAGGTGCCACCCACAGTGGGCCCCAGCATTTT,CASSQGATHSGPQHF
NA,NA,TRBJ2-2,TRBV5-1,16,TGCGCCAGCAGCCCGAGGGAATCTTCGAACACCGGGGAGCTGTTTTTT,CASSPRESSNTGELFF
NA,NA,TRBJ2-7,TRBV30,12,TGTGCCTGGGACAAGCAGGACTACGAGCAGTACTTC,CAWDKQDYEQYF
once,NA,TRBJ2-3,TRBV5-1,14,TGCGCCAGCAGCTCCTTCCCCGAGGCAGATACGCAGTATTTT,CASSSFPEADTQYF
NA,NA,TRBJ2-5,TRBV11-1,15,TGTGCCAGCAGCTTATCGGGAGAGGGGTTTCAGACCCAGTACTTC,CASSLSGEGFQTQYF
NA,NA,TRBJ2-7,TRBV18,14,TGTGCCAGCTCACCAGGGGACTCCTACTACGAGCAGTACTTC,CASSPGDSYYEQYF
NA,TRBD1,TRBJ2-4,TRBV6-5,13,TGTGCCAGCAGCCCGCAGGGGGTGGCTTCGCAGTGGTTC,CASSPQGVASQWF
NA,TRBD2,TRBJ2-3,TRBV7-9,16,TGTGCCAGCAGCCAGTGGGGCGGGAGGGGGTCAGATACGCAGTATTTT,CASSQWGGRGSDTQYF
NA,NA,TRBJ1-3,TRBV10-3,13,TGTGCCACCGAATGGGAGTCTGGAAACACCATATATTTT,CATEWESGNTIYF
NA,TRBD2,TRBJ2-3,TRBV7-2,14,TGTGCCAGCAGCTTTGGGCGGGAGGGGGGTACGCAGTATTTT,CASSFGREGGTQYF
once,NA,TRBJ2-7,TRBV10-2,12,TGCGCCGCAAGCCCTACTAACTACGAGCAGTACTTC,CAASPTNYEQYF
NA,TRBD1,TRBJ1-1,TRBV7-9,11,TGTGCCGGAGGACAGGGGACTGAAGCTTTCTTT,CAGGQGTEAFF
NA,TRBD2,TRBJ2-5,TRBV5-4,17,TGTGCCAGCAGCTTAGCGGGGGCGGCCCTGGGGGAAGAGACCCAGTACTTC,CASSLAGAALGEETQYF
few,TRBD1,TRBJ1-2,TRBV10-1,13,TGCGCCAGTTCTCCGGGACAGAACTATGGCTACACCTTC,CASSPGQNYGYTF
once,NA,TRBJ1-6,TRBV28,14,TGTGCCAGCCATTCCACGGGTTATAATTCACCCCTCCACTTT,CASHSTGYNSPLHF
few,NA,TRBJ2-5,TRBV14,13,TGTGCCAGCAGCCGGCGAGGTACTGAGACCCAGTACTTC,CASSRRGTETQYF
NA,TRBD1,TRBJ2-2,TRBV9,17,TGTGCCAGCAGCGCCCAATCCGGGACAGGGAACACCGGGGAGCTGTTTTTT,CASSAQSGTGNTGELFF
NA,TRBD2,TRBJ2-1,TRBV5-1,16,TGCGCCAGCAGCTTAGGTTCAGCGGGAGGGTACAATGAGCAGTTCTTC,CASSLGSAGGYNEQFF
NA,TRBD1,TRBJ2-7,TRBV24-1,16,TGTGCCACCAGTGATTTCCCAGGGACAGGGGGGAGCGAGCAGTACTTC,CATSDFPGTGGSEQYF